Only a few counts were recorded for the clone carrying this T cell receptor (beta chain). The antigen is not known. Distinct nucleotide sequences in the sample also encode this CDR3. The source of the sample is a study of CD8+ T cells in alopecia areata. Study-level background: Patients in the treated group were given tofacitinib by mouth, 5 to 10 mg twice a day.

Patients with alopecia areata provided lesional scalp punch biopsies as well as peripheral blood. Reverse transcription of extracted RNA yielded cDNA, which provided the sequencing template. This table comes from immunoSEQ multiplex PCR, and its TCRdb copy is limited to in-frame clones, with some not included. Of around 5,400 clones listed, 60% are singletons. Trimming at V came to 1 base and at J to 5 bases, leaving 4 bases not matched to a gene. This CDR3 spans 14 amino acids. CDR1 is SGHRS and CDR2 is YFSETQ in the germline V gene. Study results and caveats: Elevated clonality characterized lesional scalp relative to normal scalp, particularly in alopecia totalis/universalis. Sequencing of scalp tissue also captures the resident alphabeta T cells of normal skin.

The source of this sequence is a human donor with alopecia areata. Material for sequencing was skin. V gene TRBV5-1 combines with J gene TRBJ1-1, with TRBD1 matching over 8 bases. CDR3 amino acids: CASSLTTGGTEAFF. The DNA of the CDR3 is TGCGCCAGCAGCTTGACAACAGGGGGGACTGAAGCTTTCTTT.